The entry that follows covers one TCR beta chain sequence. Which antigen it targets is not known. No clone much larger than this one lies a single base away; base qualities are absent. Library preparation used PCR. The sequencing machine was an Illumina HiSeq 2500. To reduce PCR and sequencing biases, unique molecular identifiers were incorporated into the TCR beta cDNA libraries. About 500,000 cDNA molecules were obtained for every 1 to 10 million input T cells, so each molecule roughly corresponded to one T cell. The patient libraries were prepared and sequenced using the same protocol as the earlier healthy control dataset. Samples belonging to the same batch were prepared together, multiplexed and sequenced on a shared HiSeq lane. In the authors' own workflow: MIGEC was used to process the raw barcoded reads, and molecular identifier groups with only a single read were discarded before consensus assembly and CDR3 extraction. VDJtools was used for post-analysis of the clonotype tables, with diversity normalized by down-sampling every dataset to the smallest sample size. In repertoire overlap clustering, CDR3 amino acid sequences, but not nucleotide sequences, were matched to correct batch-related cross-sample contamination. The raw public data were reprocessed by TCRdb itself: fastp quality trimming at Q25, MiXCR clonotype calling, in-frame beta chains only. Here each entry gathers all rows of one CDR3 protein and keeps the most common genes and DNA. TCRdb's processing, not the authors', yielded these V and J calls. The sample contains roughly 620,000 distinct CDR3 sequences, roughly 40% of them found a single time. The top ten clones comprise 1.7% of the sample.

This entry belongs to a study of post-analysis software for immune sequencing data (dated by TCRdb to about 2015). Background on the whole study: Recorded disease courses included relapsing-remitting, secondary progressive and progressive-relapsing multiple sclerosis, with some patients lacking subtype annotation. The multiple sclerosis patient repertoires were compared with about a dozen previously published healthy control repertoires from donors aged about 6 to 26 years. A subset of samples was prepared in parallel using single-end sample barcoding, then pooled and co-amplified after Illumina adapter ligation. Beyond this particular receptor, the publication reports: The control group was slightly older than the multiple sclerosis patient group. Significantly lower normalized Chao1 diversity was found in multiple sclerosis patients than in controls, suggesting substantial peripheral T-cell clonal expansion. Direct clustering with F measure revealed strong co-clustering of samples prepared in the same batch, which led to a batch-effect correction.

TCR beta repertoires were profiled from peripheral blood of 10 to 15 young patients with multiple sclerosis to demonstrate the VDJtools post-analysis software. The multiple sclerosis patients were children and adolescents ranging in age from roughly 6 to 15 years. Input material: blood. The TCR sequence derives from a girl aged 10-17 years with multiple sclerosis.

CDR3 loop: CASRVTVSSYNEQFF. The DNA is as follows: TGTGCCAGCAGGGTGACAGTGAGCTCCTACAATGAGCAGTTCTTC. This sequence uses TRBV5-6 and TRBJ2-1, and possibly TRBD1, on 5 matching bases. Reading the germline V gene gives CDR1 SGHDT and CDR2 YYEEEE. Including cysteine and phenylalanine, the CDR3 has 15 amino acids. Only the CDR3 portion is preserved as DNA: 45 bases, with reading frame beginning at the first base. At the junction V is shortened by 5 bases and J by 0 bases, with 12 bases in between.